The 18 T cell receptor beta chains below come from one sample, sequenced in a study of T cell repertoires in ileal Crohn's disease. Some clones are missing from TCRdb's copy, which holds only in-frame ones; the method was immunoSEQ multiplex PCR. The sample lists about 14,000 clones, less than 90% seen once, with about 6.5% in the top ten. The sequenced sample consisted of ileal tissue. The source is an adult with Crohn's disease.

This sequence joins TRBV29-1 and TRBJ1-1; a weak D match, TRBD1 (6 bases). The V end lost 1 base, the J end lost 7 bases, and 13 bases lay between the germline ends. CDR3 length: 13 residues. From germline, CDR1 is SQVTM and CDR2 ANQGSEA. CDR3 protein: CSVEAPGTSEAFF. As DNA, the CDR3 is TGCAGCGTTGAAGCCCCGGGGACAAGTGAAGCTTTCTTT.

This chain uses TRBV6-5 with TRBJ2-5; tentative D call: TRBD1 (6 bases). The CDR3 length is 14 residues. Germline loops: CDR1 MNHEY, CDR2 SVGAGI. Trimming stripped 6 bases from V and 3 bases from J, with 14 bases between. The CDR3 loop reads CASSKAGVEETQYF. CDR3 nucleotides: TGTGCCAGCAGCAAAGCAGGGGTTGAAGAGACCCAGTACTTC.

This clone appeared once. The rearrangement uses TRBV4-3 and TRBJ1-2; 7 positions agree with TRBD1. The CDR3 extends over 17 amino acids. Germline CDR1 LGHNA, CDR2 YSLEER. Trimming at V came to 0 bases and at J to 4 bases, leaving 11 bases not matched to a gene. Written as DNA, the CDR3 is TGCGCCAGCAGCCAAGACGACAGGGCGGGATACGGCTATGGCTACACCTTC. This translates into CASSQDDRAGYGYGYTF.

This clone came up a few times. The chain combines TRBV10-3 with TRBJ1-4; weak D call: TRBD1 (5 bases). Germline V gene sequence: CDR1 ENHRY, CDR2 SYGVKD. V lost 6 bases and J lost 3, with 17 bases in between. This CDR3 spans 16 amino acids. CDR3 in amino acids: CAIRASGGEANEKLFF. DNA for the CDR3: TGTGCCATCAGGGCTTCGGGGGGGGAAGCTAATGAAAAACTGTTTTTT.

This clone was observed once. The CDR3 reads CATQPGQGGSGANVLTF. The CDR3 coding sequence is TGTGCCACCCAACCGGGACAGGGCGGCTCTGGGGCCAACGTCCTGACTTTC. V and J are TRBV2 and TRBJ2-6, with 9 positions matching TRBD1. This CDR3 spans 17 amino acids. The V gene end was trimmed by 10 bases and the J gene end by 0 bases; junction bases not matched to a gene: 10. Germline lookup yields CDR1 SNHLY and CDR2 FYNNEI.

The chain is built from TRBV7-2 and TRBJ1-5, with TRBD1 identical over 9 bases. Germline V gene data show CDR1 as SGHTA and CDR2 as FQGNSA. This CDR3 is built from 14 residues. V lost 5 bases and J lost 5; bases outside the gene matches: 4. The CDR3 DNA reads TGTGCCAGCAGCCTAAGGACAGGGGATCAGCCCCAGCATTTT. As protein: CASSLRTGDQPQHF.

V usage is TRBV11-2 and J usage is TRBJ1-2; maybe TRBD1 (6 bases). V dropped 2 bases and J dropped 4 bases, with 11 bases sitting between them. Germline values: CDR1 SGHAT, CDR2 FQNNGV. The CDR3 is made up of 14 amino acids. CDR3 in DNA: TGTGCCAGCAGCTTATCAGGGGAGGGCTATGGCTACACCTTC. Its protein product is CASSLSGEGYGYTF.

This clone was seen just once. J is TRBJ2-1 and V is TRBV2, with TRBD1 identical over 12 bases. From germline, CDR1 is SNHLY and CDR2 FYNNEI. The V and J ends lost 1 base and 8 bases, in that order; junction bases with no gene match: 6. The length of the CDR3 is 16 residues. The CDR3 sequence is CASSEGGTGGRDEQFF. CDR3 coding DNA: TGTGCCAGCAGTGAAGGTGGGACAGGGGGCAGGGATGAGCAGTTCTTC.

This clone was seen once. This rearrangement joins TRBV7-3 to TRBJ2-7, with no clear D. The CDR3 spans 13 residues. The ends were cut back, 5 bases at V and 6 bases at J, with 14 bases in the middle. Germline CDR1 and CDR2: SGHTA and FQGTGA. The chain's CDR3 is CASSPQPGFEQYF. For the CDR3, the DNA is TGTGCCAGCAGCCCTCAACCGGGTTTCGAGCAGTACTTC.

V gene TRBV7-8 combines with J gene TRBJ2-3; 12 bases line up with TRBD2. CDR1 and CDR2 (germline): SGHVS, FQNEAQ. With V trimmed by 4 bases and J by 4 bases, 0 bases remained unmatched. This CDR3 is 14 amino acids long. Here the CDR3 DNA reads TGTGCCAGCAGCTCTAGCGGGAGGGCAGATACGCAGTATTTT. This translates into CASSSSGRADTQYF. Full variable domain (rest looked up from reference TRBV7-8 and TRBJ2-3): GAGVSQSPRYKVAKRGQDVALRCDPISGHVSLFWYQQALGQGPEFLTYFQNEAQLDKSGLPSDRFFAERPEGSVSTLKIQRTQQEDSAVYLCASSSSGRADTQYFGPGTRLTVL.

This chain connects TRBV2 to TRBJ2-1; 12 nucleotides align to TRBD2. CDR3 length: 15 residues. V trimming: 6 bases; J trimming: 1 base; junction bases outside the gene matches: 1. From germline, CDR1 is SNHLY and CDR2 FYNNEI. The CDR3 sequence is CASRTSGGSYNEQFF. CDR3 coding DNA: TGTGCCAGCAGGACTAGCGGGGGTTCCTACAATGAGCAGTTCTTC.

CDR3 coding DNA: TGCGCCAGCAGCTTGGCCGGGAGGGTGGAGACCCAGTACTTC. Protein: CASSLAGRVETQYF. V and J are TRBV5-1 and TRBJ2-5, with TRBD2 matching 8 bases. The CDR3 spans 14 residues. Germline V gives CDR1 SGHRS, CDR2 YFSETQ. Trimming took 0 bases from V and 5 from J; bases not matched to a gene: 3.

The chain has TRBV7-9 and TRBJ2-5; TRBD2 agrees at 11 bases. CDR3 length: 13 residues. Germline CDR1 and CDR2: SEHNR and FQNEAQ (reference sequence). With 11 bases clipped from V and 5 bases from J, the junction kept 7 bases outside the gene matches. This CDR3 is CAGGLAAQETQYF. The CDR3 nucleotides are TGTGCCGGGGGACTAGCGGCCCAGGAGACCCAGTACTTC.

The CDR3 nucleotides read TGTGCCAGCAGTTTAAGTGGCAGGGGGAACGTAGCTAATGAAAAACTGTTTTTT. Its protein product is CASSLSGRGNVANEKLFF. The gene calls are TRBV28 and TRBJ1-4, with 7 bases identical to TRBD1. V was clipped by 2 bases and J by 3 bases; unmatched bases: 12. Germline CDR1 is MDHEN and CDR2 is SYDVKM. This CDR3 comprises 18 residues.

V gene TRBV7-2 combines with J gene TRBJ2-1, with D possibly being TRBD1 (5 bases). V lost 1 base to trimming and J lost 8 bases, with 9 bases between them. The germline V gene has CDR1 SGHTA and CDR2 FQGNSA. The CDR3 extends over 13 amino acids. The CDR3 DNA reads as TGTGCCAGCAGCTTAGGACAGCTCGATGAGCAGTTCTTC. As protein: CASSLGQLDEQFF.

The chain is built from TRBV28 and TRBJ1-4; D ambiguous. Trimming shortened V by 3 bases and J by 5 bases, and 7 bases separated the two germline ends. The germline V gene encodes CDR1 MDHEN and CDR2 SYDVKM. The CDR3 is 13 amino acids. DNA for the CDR3: TGTGCCAGCAGTTTCGGGATGAATGAAAAACTGTTTTTT. This sequence encodes CASSFGMNEKLFF.

The chain couples TRBV6-6 to TRBJ1-3; TRBD1 agrees at 9 bases. The germline V gene has CDR1 MNHNY and CDR2 SVGAGI (reference sequence). The CDR3 covers 13 residues. Trimming at V came to 6 bases and at J to 4 bases, leaving 1 base not matched to a gene. CDR3 sequence: CASSDRGGNTIYF. The CDR3 bases are TGTGCCAGCAGCGACAGGGGGGGAAACACCATATATTTT.

The chain recombines TRBV19 with TRBJ2-7; 8 bases match TRBD2. The V and J ends lost 10 bases and 6 bases, in that order; junction bases with no gene match: 14. CDR3 length equals 14 residues. CDR1 is LNHDA and CDR2 is SQIVND in the germline V gene (reference sequence). The CDR3 nucleotides read TGTGCCACTTCAAGGGTGGTAAGCGGGGGCGAGCAGTACTTC. Translation gives CATSRVVSGGEQYF.